The next 13 T cell receptor beta chains were all read from a single sample in a study of cytomegalovirus exposure and HLA in healthy donors. Both 60 Vbeta primers and 13 Jbeta primers went into the PCR. Sequencing was performed with immunoSEQ multiplex PCR; in TCRdb, only in-frame clones are kept and a portion is missing. The data hold about 120,000 clones, with around 81% observed a single time. Sequences were obtained from PBMCs. The receptors shown here come from a woman aged 35 to 49 in good health and CMV-seronegative.

A few counts support this clone. The V gene is TRBV2, the J gene TRBJ1-1, with TRBD1 as a possible D gene (5 bases). CDR3 length equals 14 residues. Germline CDR1 reads SNHLY; CDR2 reads FYNNEI. V shed 11 bases and J shed 1 base, with 17 bases lying between them. The CDR3 sequence is CAGGGEGENTEAFF. CDR3 DNA: TGTGCCGGGGGTGGGGAGGGTGAGAACACTGAAGCTTTCTTT.

This clone was found once. This chain joins TRBV5-4 and TRBJ2-1; D is ambiguous. This CDR3 has 16 amino acids. CDR1 and CDR2 from the germline V gene are SGHNT and YYREEE (reference sequence). Trimming pared 0 bases from V and 4 bases from J, leaving 14 bases between. CDR3 sequence reads: CASSLVAILDYNEQFF. The CDR3 DNA reads as TGTGCCAGCAGCTTGGTGGCCATCCTCGATTACAATGAGCAGTTCTTC.

The chain carries TRBV2 and TRBJ2-7, with TRBD1 as a possible D gene (5 bases). This CDR3 has 13 amino acids. Deletions cut 7 bases from V and 5 bases from J, with 15 bases between. In germline, CDR1 is SNHLY, CDR2 FYNNEI. The CDR3 DNA reads TGTGCCAGCACCTGGACACAGAACCACGAGCAGTACTTC. Residues: CASTWTQNHEQYF.

The rearrangement uses TRBV27 and TRBJ1-5; D is unclear. This CDR3 region has 14 residues. Germline values: CDR1 MNHEY, CDR2 SMNVEV (reference sequence). V shed 5 bases and J shed 4 bases, with 12 bases lying between them. The CDR3 reads CASSAGDTNQPQHF. In nucleotides, the CDR3 is TGTGCCAGCAGTGCCGGCGACACAAATCAGCCCCAGCATTTT.

The chain has TRBV6-6 and TRBJ2-3; TRBD1 matches 8 bases. Germline V gives CDR1 MNHNY, CDR2 SVGAGI (reference sequence). After removal of 3 bases from V and 1 base from J, the junction contained 3 bases not matched to a gene. The CDR3 has 15 residues. CDR3 sequence (DNA): TGTGCCAGCAGTTATCAGGGGGCCGGCACAGATACGCAGTATTTT. It specifies CASSYQGAGTDTQYF.

The chain couples TRBV5-1 to TRBJ2-5, with D uncertain. CDR3 length equals 13 residues. Between the trimmed V and J ends, which lost 7 bases and 1 base, there was a span of 11 bases. Germline CDR1 SGHRS, CDR2 YFSETQ. The CDR3 nucleotides are TGCGCCAGCCAAGTGTACAGCCAAGAGACCCAGTACTTC. This codes for CASQVYSQETQYF.

The chain links TRBV4-1 to TRBJ2-4; TRBD1 agrees at 9 bases. CDR1 is MGHRA, CDR2 YSYEKL, per germline. V gave up 4 bases and J gave up 5 bases; unmatched junction bases: 3. CDR3 length equals 14 residues. CDR3 region: CASSLTGGQNIQYF. The CDR3 DNA reads as TGCGCCAGCAGCCTAACAGGGGGCCAAAACATTCAGTACTTC.

This chain uses TRBV6-4 with TRBJ2-1, with 10 positions matching TRBD2. The CDR3 is 16 amino acids. Germline V gene lookup returns CDR1 MRHNA and CDR2 SNTAGT. Germline trimming cut 0 bases from V and 10 bases from J; bases unmatched to any gene: 9. The CDR3 sequence is CASSDSMLAGVREQFF. CDR3 nucleotide sequence: TGTGCCAGCAGTGACTCGATGCTAGCGGGAGTGAGAGAGCAGTTCTTC.

The genes are TRBV30 and TRBJ2-2; a weak D match, TRBD2 (6 bases). V was pared by 1 base and J by 5 bases, with 11 bases between. CDR1 and CDR2 (germline): GTSNPN, SVGIG (reference sequence). The CDR3 covers 14 residues. The CDR3 spells CAWSAGGWTGELFF. In DNA form, the CDR3 reads TGTGCCTGGAGTGCCGGAGGGTGGACCGGGGAGCTGTTTTTT.

The V and J genes are TRBV5-4 and TRBJ2-7; 7 nucleotides match TRBD1. The ends lost 3 bases at V and 7 bases at J; junction bases unmatched: 10. This CDR3 has 14 residues. Per germline, CDR1 SGHNT and CDR2 YYREEE (reference sequence). CDR3 DNA: TGTGCCAGCAGCTATCCGGGACAGAAGGGGGAGCAGTACTTC. It yields the protein CASSYPGQKGEQYF.

V is TRBV5-1 and J is TRBJ2-5, with a tentative D call TRBD2 (5 bases). V shed 0 bases and J shed 2 bases, with 11 bases lying between them. The V gene's germline CDR1 is SGHRS and CDR2 YFSETQ. The CDR3 extends over 15 amino acids. The CDR3 coding sequence is TGCGCCAGCAGCTTGGCCGCGCGGACTCAAGAGACCCAGTACTTC. It translates to CASSLAARTQETQYF.

The chain carries TRBV11-3 and TRBJ2-7; tentative D call: TRBD2 (6 bases). Germline CDR1 and CDR2: SGHNT and YENEEA. V was clipped by 5 bases and J by 2 bases, with 10 bases between them. This CDR3 has 13 residues. The CDR3 is CASSPGRAYEQYF. The CDR3 nucleotides are TGTGCCAGCAGCCCCGGGAGAGCCTACGAGCAGTACTTC.

V is TRBV5-1 and J is TRBJ1-1; 7 bases fit TRBD1. Germline lookup yields CDR1 SGHRS and CDR2 YFSETQ. CDR3 length: 12 residues. V was pared by 4 bases and J by 8 bases, with 5 bases of the junction left unmatched. The CDR3: CASSVGGQEAFF. The CDR3 nucleotides read TGCGCCAGCAGCGTAGGGGGACAGGAAGCTTTCTTT.